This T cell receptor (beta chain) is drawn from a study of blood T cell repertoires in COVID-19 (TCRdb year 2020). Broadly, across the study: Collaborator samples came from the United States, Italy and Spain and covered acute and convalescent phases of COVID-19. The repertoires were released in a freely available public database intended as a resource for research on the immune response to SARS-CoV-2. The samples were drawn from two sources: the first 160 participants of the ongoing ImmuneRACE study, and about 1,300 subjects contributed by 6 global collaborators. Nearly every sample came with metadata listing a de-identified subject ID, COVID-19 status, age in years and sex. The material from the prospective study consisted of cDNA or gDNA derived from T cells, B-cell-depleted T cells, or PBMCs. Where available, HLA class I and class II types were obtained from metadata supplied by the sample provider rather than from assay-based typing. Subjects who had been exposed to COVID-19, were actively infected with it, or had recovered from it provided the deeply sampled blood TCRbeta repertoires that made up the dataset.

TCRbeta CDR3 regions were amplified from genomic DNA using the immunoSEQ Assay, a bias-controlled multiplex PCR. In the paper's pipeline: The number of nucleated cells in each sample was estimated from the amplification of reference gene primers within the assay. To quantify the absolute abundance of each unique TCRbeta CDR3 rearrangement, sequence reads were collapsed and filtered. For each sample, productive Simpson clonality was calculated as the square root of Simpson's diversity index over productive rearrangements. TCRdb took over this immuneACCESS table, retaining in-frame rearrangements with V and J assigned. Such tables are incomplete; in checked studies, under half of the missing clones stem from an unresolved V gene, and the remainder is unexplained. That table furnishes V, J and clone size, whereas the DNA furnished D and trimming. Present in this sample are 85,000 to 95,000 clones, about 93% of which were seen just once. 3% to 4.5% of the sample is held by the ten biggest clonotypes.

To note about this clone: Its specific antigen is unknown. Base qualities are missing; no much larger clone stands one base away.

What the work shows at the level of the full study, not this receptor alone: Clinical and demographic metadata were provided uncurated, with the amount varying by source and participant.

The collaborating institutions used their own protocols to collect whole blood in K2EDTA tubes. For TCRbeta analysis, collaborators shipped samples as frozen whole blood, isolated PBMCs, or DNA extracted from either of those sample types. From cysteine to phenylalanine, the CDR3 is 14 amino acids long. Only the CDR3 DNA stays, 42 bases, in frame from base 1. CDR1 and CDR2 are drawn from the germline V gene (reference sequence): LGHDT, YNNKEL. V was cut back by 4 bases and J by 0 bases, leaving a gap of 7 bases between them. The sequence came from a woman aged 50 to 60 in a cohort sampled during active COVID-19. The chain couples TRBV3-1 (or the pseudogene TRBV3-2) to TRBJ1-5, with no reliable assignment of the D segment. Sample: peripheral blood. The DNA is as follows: TGTGCCAGCAGCCTCGGGAGTAGCAATCAGCCCCAGCATTTT. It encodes CASSLGSSNQPQHF.